This T cell receptor beta chain was profiled in a study of T cell repertoires in cytomegalovirus infection. Study-wide context: Evidence of both CMV infection and a matching HLA type came from public TCR beta signatures.

The sample holds many counts of this clonotype. The antigen remains undetermined. General observations from the study: In two of eight donors, the top clonotype was HLA-C-restricted CMV-specific.

TCRdb recomputed calls from the reads with MiXCR, one row per CDR3 protein. The table includes roughly 240,000 distinct CDR3 sequences, roughly 6.5% detected once. The CDR3 loop spans 15 amino acids. Germline CDR1 and CDR2: SGHDN and FVKESK. V was pared by 5 bases and J by 8 bases, with 19 bases between. The source of this sequence is a human donor in good health (CMV status not recorded). Some clones in this sample may be carry-over from other donors' samples. The sample consisted of PBMCs. This chain links TRBV14 with TRBJ2-1; tentatively, D is TRBD2 (7 bases). The chain's CDR3 is CASSVMGGGGDEQFF. In nucleotides, the CDR3 is TGTGCCAGCAGCGTTATGGGCGGGGGCGGCGATGAGCAGTTCTTC.